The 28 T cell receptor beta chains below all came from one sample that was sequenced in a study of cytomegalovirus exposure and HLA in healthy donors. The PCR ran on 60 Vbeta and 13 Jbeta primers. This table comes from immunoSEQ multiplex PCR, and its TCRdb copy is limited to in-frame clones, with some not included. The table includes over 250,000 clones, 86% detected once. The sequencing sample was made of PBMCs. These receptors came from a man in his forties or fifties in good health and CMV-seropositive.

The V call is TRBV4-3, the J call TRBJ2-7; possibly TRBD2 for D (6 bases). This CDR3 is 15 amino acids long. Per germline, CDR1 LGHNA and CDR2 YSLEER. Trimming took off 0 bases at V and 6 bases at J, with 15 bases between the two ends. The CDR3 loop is CASSQDGTLGGEQYF. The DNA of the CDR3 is TGCGCCAGCAGCCAAGATGGGACTCTAGGCGGCGAGCAGTACTTC.

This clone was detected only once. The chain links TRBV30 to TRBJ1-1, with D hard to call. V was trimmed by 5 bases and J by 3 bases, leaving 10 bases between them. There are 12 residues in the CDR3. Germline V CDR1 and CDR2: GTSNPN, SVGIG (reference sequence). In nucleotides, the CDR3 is TGTGCCTGGGGGAGGGTGTACACTGAAGCTTTCTTT. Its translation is CAWGRVYTEAFF.

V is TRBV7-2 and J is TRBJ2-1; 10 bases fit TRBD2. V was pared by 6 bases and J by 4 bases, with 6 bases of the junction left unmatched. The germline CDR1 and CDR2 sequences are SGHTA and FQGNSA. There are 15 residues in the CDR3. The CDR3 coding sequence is TGTGCCAGCAGTCGTACTAGCGGGGCTTACAATGAGCAGTTCTTC. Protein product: CASSRTSGAYNEQFF.

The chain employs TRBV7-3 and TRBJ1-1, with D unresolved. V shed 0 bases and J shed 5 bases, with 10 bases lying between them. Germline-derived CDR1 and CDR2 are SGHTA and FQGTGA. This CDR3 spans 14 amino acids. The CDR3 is CASSLTNGGTEAFF. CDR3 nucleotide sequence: TGTGCCAGCAGCTTAACCAACGGCGGGACTGAAGCTTTCTTT.

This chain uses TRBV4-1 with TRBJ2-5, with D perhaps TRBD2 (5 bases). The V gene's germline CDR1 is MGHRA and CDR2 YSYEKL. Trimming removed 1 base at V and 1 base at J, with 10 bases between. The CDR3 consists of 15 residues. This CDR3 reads CASSQGPGFQETQYF. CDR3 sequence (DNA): TGCGCCAGCAGCCAAGGGCCGGGGTTCCAAGAGACCCAGTACTTC.

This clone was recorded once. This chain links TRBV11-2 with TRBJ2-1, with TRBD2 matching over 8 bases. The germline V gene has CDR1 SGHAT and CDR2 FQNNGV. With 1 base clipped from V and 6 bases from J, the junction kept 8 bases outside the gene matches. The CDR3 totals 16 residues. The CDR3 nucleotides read TGTGCCAGCAGCTTAGCGGGAGGGCCTATTGGCAATGAGCAGTTCTTC. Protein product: CASSLAGGPIGNEQFF.

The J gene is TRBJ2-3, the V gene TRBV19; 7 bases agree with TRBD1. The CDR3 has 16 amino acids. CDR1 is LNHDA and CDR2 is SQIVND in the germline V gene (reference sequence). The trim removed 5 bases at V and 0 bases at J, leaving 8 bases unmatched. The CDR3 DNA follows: TGTGCCAGTAGTTACGGGACAGCTACTAGCACAGATACGCAGTATTTT. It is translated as CASSYGTATSTDTQYF. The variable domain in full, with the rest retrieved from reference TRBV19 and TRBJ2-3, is DGGITQSPKYLFRKEGQNVTLSCEQNLNHDAMYWYRQDPGQGLRLIYYSQIVNDFQKGDIAEGYSVSREKKESFPLTVTSAQKNPTAFYLCASSYGTATSTDTQYFGPGTRLTVL.

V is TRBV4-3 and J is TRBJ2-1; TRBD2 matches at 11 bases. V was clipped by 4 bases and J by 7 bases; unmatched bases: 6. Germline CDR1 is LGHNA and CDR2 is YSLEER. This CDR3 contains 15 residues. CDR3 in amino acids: CASSLSGRARNEQFF. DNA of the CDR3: TGCGCCAGCAGCCTTAGCGGGAGGGCCCGGAATGAGCAGTTCTTC.

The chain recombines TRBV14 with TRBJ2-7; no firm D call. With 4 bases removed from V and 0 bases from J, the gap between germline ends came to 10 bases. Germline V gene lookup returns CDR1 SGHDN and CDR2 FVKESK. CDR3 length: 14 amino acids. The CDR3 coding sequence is TGTGCCAGCAGCCCCGAGGCCAGCTCCTACGAGCAGTACTTC. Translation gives CASSPEASSYEQYF.

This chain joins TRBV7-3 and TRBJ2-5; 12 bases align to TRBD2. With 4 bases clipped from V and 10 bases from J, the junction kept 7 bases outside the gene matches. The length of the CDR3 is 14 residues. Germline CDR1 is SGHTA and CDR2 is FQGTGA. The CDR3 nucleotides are TGTGCCAGCAGCTCCCTAGCGGGAGGGCGGGACCAGTACTTC. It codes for CASSSLAGGRDQYF.

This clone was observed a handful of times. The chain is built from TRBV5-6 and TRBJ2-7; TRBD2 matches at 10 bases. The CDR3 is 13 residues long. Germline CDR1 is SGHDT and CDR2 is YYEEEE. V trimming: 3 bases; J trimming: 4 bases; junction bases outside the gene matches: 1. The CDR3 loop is CASSWTSGYEQYF. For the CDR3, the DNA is TGTGCCAGCAGCTGGACTAGCGGTTACGAGCAGTACTTC.

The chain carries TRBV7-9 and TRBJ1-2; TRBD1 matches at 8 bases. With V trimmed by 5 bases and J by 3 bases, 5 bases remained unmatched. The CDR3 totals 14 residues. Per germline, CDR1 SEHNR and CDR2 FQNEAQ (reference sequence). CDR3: CASSRDRSDYGYTF. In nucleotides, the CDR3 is TGTGCCAGCAGCCGGGACAGGTCGGACTATGGCTACACCTTC.

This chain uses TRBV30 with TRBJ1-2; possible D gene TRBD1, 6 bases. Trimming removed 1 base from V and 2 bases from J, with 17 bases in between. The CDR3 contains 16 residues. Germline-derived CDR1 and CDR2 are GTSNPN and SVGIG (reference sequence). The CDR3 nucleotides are TGTGCCTGGAGTGGAATCCCGGCAGGGGTAAACTATGGCTACACCTTC. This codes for CAWSGIPAGVNYGYTF.

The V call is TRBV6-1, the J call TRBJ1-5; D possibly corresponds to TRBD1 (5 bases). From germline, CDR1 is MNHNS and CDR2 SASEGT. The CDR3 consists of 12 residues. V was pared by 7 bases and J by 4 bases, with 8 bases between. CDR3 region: CASTQGNQPQHF. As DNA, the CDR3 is TGTGCCAGCACTCAGGGAAATCAGCCCCAGCATTTT.

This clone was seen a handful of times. CDR3 loop: CASSDETVQYGYTF. For the CDR3, the DNA is TGTGCCAGCAGTGACGAGACAGTTCAGTATGGCTACACCTTC. The rearrangement uses TRBV2 and TRBJ1-2; D perhaps matches TRBD1 (5 bases). CDR3 length: 14 residues. With 3 bases removed from V and 5 bases from J, the gap between germline ends came to 13 bases. From germline, CDR1 is SNHLY and CDR2 FYNNEI.

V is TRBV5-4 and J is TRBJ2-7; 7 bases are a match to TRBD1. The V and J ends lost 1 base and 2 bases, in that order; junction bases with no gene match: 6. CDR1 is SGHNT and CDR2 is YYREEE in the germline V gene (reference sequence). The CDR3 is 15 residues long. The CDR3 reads CASSLPGTEAYEQYF. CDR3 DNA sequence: TGTGCCAGCAGCTTGCCTGGGACAGAAGCCTACGAGCAGTACTTC.

CDR3 sequence reads: CASSLWGAFRTEAFF. The CDR3 DNA follows: TGTGCCAGCAGTTTATGGGGGGCGTTTCGAACTGAAGCTTTCTTT. The gene calls are TRBV28 and TRBJ1-1, with a weak D call TRBD1 (6 bases). Trimming shortened V by 0 bases and J by 5 bases, and 13 bases separated the two germline ends. Germline V lookup: CDR1 MDHEN, CDR2 SYDVKM. The CDR3 has 15 residues.

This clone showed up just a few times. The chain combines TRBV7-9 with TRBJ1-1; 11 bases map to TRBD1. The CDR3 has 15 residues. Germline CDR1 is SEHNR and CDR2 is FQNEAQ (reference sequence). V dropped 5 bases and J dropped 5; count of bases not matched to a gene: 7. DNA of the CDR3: TGTGCCAGCAGCCCCGGGACAGGGGGAGGGACTGAAGCTTTCTTT. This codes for CASSPGTGGGTEAFF.

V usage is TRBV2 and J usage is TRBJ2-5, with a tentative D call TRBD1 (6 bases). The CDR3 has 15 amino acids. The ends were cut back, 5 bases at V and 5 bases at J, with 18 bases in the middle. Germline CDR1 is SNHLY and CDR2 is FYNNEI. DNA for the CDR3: TGTGCCAGCAGTCACTGGACAGAGGGGTATGAGACCCAGTACTTC. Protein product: CASSHWTEGYETQYF.

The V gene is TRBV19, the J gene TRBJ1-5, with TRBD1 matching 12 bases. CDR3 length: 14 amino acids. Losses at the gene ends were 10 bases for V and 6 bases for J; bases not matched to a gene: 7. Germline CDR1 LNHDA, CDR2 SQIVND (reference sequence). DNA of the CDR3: TGTGCCACCACGGGACAGGGGGCCTTTCAGCCCCAGCATTTT. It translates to CATTGQGAFQPQHF.

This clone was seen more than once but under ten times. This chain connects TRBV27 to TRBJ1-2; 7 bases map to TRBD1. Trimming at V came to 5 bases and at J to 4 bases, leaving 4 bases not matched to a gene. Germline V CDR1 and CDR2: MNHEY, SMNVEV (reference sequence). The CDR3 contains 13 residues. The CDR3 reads CASSGRTGYGYTF. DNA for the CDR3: TGTGCCAGCAGTGGGAGGACAGGCTATGGCTACACCTTC.

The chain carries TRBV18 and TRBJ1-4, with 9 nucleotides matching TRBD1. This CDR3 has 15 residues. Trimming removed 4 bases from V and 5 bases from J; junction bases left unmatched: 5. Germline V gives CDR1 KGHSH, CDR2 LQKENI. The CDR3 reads CASSLDRGANEKLFF. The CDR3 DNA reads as TGTGCCAGCTCACTCGACAGGGGGGCGAATGAAAAACTGTTTTTT.

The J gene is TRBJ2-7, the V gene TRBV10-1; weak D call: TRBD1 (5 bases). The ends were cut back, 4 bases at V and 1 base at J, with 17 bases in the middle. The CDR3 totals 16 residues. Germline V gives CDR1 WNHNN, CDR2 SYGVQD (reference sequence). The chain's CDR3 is CASSGYGARESYEQYF. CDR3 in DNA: TGCGCCAGCAGTGGATATGGGGCCAGGGAATCCTACGAGCAGTACTTC.

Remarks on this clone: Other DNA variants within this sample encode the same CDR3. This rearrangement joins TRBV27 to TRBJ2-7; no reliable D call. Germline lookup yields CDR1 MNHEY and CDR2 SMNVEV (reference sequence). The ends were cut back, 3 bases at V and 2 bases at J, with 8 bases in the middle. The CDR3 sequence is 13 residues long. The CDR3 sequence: CASSFGRAYEQYF. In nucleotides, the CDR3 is TGTGCCAGCAGTTTTGGGCGCGCCTACGAGCAGTACTTC.

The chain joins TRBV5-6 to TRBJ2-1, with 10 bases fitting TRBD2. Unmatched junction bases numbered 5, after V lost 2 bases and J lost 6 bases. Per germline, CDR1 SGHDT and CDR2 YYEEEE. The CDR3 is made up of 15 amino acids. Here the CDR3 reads CASSFLAGAGNEQFF. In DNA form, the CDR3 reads TGTGCCAGCAGCTTCCTAGCGGGAGCCGGCAATGAGCAGTTCTTC.

CDR3 in amino acids: CASSKWGGLRNTIYF. The CDR3 DNA sequence: TGTGCCAGCAGCAAGTGGGGGGGTCTGAGGAACACCATATATTTT. The chain has TRBV11-2 and TRBJ1-3; D may be TRBD1 (5 bases). Germline V lookup: CDR1 SGHAT, CDR2 FQNNGV. The ends were cut back, 5 bases at V and 7 bases at J, with 18 bases in the middle. This CDR3 is built from 15 residues.

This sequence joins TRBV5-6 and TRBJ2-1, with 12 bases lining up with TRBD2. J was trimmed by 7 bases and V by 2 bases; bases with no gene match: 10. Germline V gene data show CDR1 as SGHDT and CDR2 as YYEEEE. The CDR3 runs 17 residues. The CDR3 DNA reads TGTGCCAGCAGCTTCGAAGGTTGGCTAGCGGGAGGGAATGAGCAGTTCTTC. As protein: CASSFEGWLAGGNEQFF.

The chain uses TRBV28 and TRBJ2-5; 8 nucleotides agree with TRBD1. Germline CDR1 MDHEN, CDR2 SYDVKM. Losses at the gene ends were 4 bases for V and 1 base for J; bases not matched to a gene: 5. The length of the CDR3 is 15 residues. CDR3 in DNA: TGTGCCAGCAGTTCGACAGGGGAGGTCCAAGAGACCCAGTACTTC. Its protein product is CASSSTGEVQETQYF.